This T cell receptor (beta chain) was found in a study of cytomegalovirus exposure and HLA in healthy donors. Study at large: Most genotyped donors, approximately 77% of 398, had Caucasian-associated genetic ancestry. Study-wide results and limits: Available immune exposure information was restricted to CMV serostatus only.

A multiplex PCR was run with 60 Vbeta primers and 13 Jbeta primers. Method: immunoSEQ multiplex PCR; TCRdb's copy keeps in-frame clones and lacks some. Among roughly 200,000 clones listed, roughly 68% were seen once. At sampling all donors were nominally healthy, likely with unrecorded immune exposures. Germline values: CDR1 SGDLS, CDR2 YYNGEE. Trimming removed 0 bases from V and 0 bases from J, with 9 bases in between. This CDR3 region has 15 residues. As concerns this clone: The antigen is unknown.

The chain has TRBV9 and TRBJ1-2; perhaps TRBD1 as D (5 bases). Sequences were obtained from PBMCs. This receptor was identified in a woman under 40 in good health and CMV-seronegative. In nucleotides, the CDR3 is TGTGCCAGCAGCGTAGTCAGGGCAGCTAACTATGGCTACACCTTC. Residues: CASSVVRAANYGYTF.